Reported below is one T cell receptor beta chain. This CDR3 is 15 amino acids long. Germline V lookup: CDR1 MDHEN, CDR2 SYDVKM. The ends were cut back, 6 bases at V and 1 base at J, with 10 bases in the middle. Sequencing used immunoSEQ multiplex PCR; TCRdb keeps in-frame clones, though not all of them. The sample includes some 240,000 clones, about 86% seen only once; the top ten take roughly 4%. The sample is drawn from a study of blood T cell repertoires in COVID-19. This TCR was sampled from a man aged 30-40 years with acute COVID-19. Sequenced sample: PBMCs or T cells enriched from blood (not recorded which). J is TRBJ2-6 and V is TRBV28, with D unresolved. The CDR3 loop is CASSPSGSGANVLTF. In nucleotides, the CDR3 is TGTGCCAGCAGCCCCTCCGGGTCTGGGGCCAACGTCCTGACTTTC.